This T cell receptor (beta chain) came from a study of blood T cell repertoires in COVID-19. Study at large: COVID-19 samples collected from the United States, Italy and Spain covered acute and convalescent phases.

Those who participated ranged in age from roughly 18 to 89 years and resided in about two dozen US areas. Participants' reported clinical history set cohort assignment. The study recruited exposed participants who had met a COVID-19 case within 2 weeks before entry. Germline-derived CDR1 and CDR2 are SGHVS and FNYEAQ. After removal of 5 bases from V and 5 bases from J, the junction contained 15 bases not matched to a gene. The CDR3 is 16 amino acids. Clones were read by immunoSEQ multiplex PCR, and TCRdb kept only the in-frame ones, dropping some. The sample includes around 220,000 clones, 90% of them seen just once.

The chain carries TRBV7-6 and TRBJ2-7; the match to TRBD1 covers 7 bases. The clonotype was recovered from a man younger than 45 who had been exposed to COVID-19. Sequenced material: PBMCs or T cells enriched from blood (not recorded which). CDR3 loop: CASSPRLVGQAHEQYF. CDR3 DNA: TGTGCCAGCAGCCCACGATTAGTCGGACAGGCCCACGAGCAGTACTTC.